This T cell receptor (beta chain) is from a study of cytomegalovirus exposure and HLA in healthy donors. Primers for the PCR totalled 60 Vbeta and 13 Jbeta. Data came from immunoSEQ multiplex PCR; TCRdb stores just in-frame clones and leaves some out. The sample holds some 120,000 clones, 65% to 85% seen once. This CDR3 is built from 15 residues. The ends lost 3 bases at V and 3 bases at J; junction bases unmatched: 6. CDR1 and CDR2 (germline): SGHRS, YFSETQ. Sequencing used PBMCs. The clonotype was recovered from a man aged 45 to 65 in good health and CMV-seronegative. The rearrangement links TRBV5-1 to TRBJ1-5; 7 positions match TRBD1. This CDR3 is CASSSGDRLNQPQHF. CDR3 sequence (DNA): TGCGCCAGCAGCTCTGGGGACAGACTCAATCAGCCCCAGCATTTT.